The rows below give T cell receptor beta chains drawn from one sample of a study of T-cell memory formation after mild COVID-19. TCRdb reprocessed the 5' RACE reads via MiXCR and lists one record per CDR3 protein. The sample gives under 250,000 distinct CDR3 sequences, roughly 10% of which show up once; 22% is in the top ten. The material sequenced was PBMCs or a T cell subset sorted from them (not recorded which). Source of these receptors: a man aged 18 to 30 who had mild COVID-19 (a few samples of this study predate the infection). Cell type and time point are not known. Each CDR3 is given with its conserved first and last residue. The order of the fields is J gene, clone size, D gene, V gene, CDR3 protein, CDR3 DNA. The D gene is left open where the match is weak. Clone sizes are given selectively: once, few, many, or a class where the clone is expanded.

>TRBJ2-2|few|TRBD2|TRBV7-3
CASSLTGLANTGELFF
TGTGCCAGCAGCTTAACCGGACTAGCCAACACCGGGGAGCTGTTTTTT
>TRBJ2-3|many|TRBD2|TRBV6-4
CASSGGASTDTQYF
TGTGCCAGCAGCGGGGGGGCTAGCACAGATACGCAGTATTTT
>TRBJ2-3|few|NA|TRBV12-3/TRBV12-4
CASRRLGTSTDTQYF
TGTGCCAGCAGAAGACTCGGTACTAGCACAGATACGCAGTATTTT
>TRBJ2-4|NA|NA|TRBV20-1
CSAGDMSIQYF
TGCAGTGCTGGGGACATGTCAATTCAGTACTTC
>TRBJ1-2|NA|NA|TRBV5-6
CASFFQDYGYTF
TGTGCCAGCTTCTTCCAGGACTATGGCTACACCTTC
>TRBJ1-1|NA|NA|TRBV6-2/TRBV6-3
CASSSGRREAFF
TGTGCCAGCAGTTCCGGTCGTCGTGAAGCTTTCTTT
>TRBJ2-7|few|TRBD1|TRBV20-1
CSARDPTGGEQYF
TGCAGTGCTAGAGATCCAACAGGGGGCGAGCAGTACTTC
>TRBJ2-1|NA|TRBD2|TRBV4-2
CASSQVDLAGGINEQFF
TGTGCCAGCAGCCAAGTGGATCTAGCGGGGGGTATAAATGAGCAGTTCTTC
>TRBJ2-1|NA|TRBD1|TRBV6-5
CASRPGQGPRSEQFF
TGTGCCAGCAGGCCCGGACAGGGGCCGAGGAGTGAGCAGTTCTTC
>TRBJ1-2|NA|NA|TRBV4-2
CASSQDPPRGYTF
TGTGCCAGCAGCCAAGATCCCCCCCGGGGCTACACCTTC
>TRBJ2-3|few|TRBD2|TRBV5-1
CASTGLAGGSTDTQYF
TGCGCCAGCACCGGTCTAGCGGGGGGCAGCACAGATACGCAGTATTTT
>TRBJ2-7|few|NA|TRBV5-1
CASSLAPQTYEQYF
TGCGCCAGCAGCTTGGCCCCACAGACCTACGAGCAGTACTTC
>TRBJ2-3|NA|TRBD1|TRBV5-1
CASSNGTGRTQYF
TGCGCCAGCAGCAATGGGACAGGGCGGACGCAGTATTTT
>TRBJ1-2|NA|NA|TRBV5-1
CASSLDATSRYGYTF
TGCGCCAGCAGCTTGGATGCAACGTCTCGCTATGGCTACACCTTC
>TRBJ2-5|few|NA|TRBV3-1
CASSQDAFLAEEAQYF
TGTGCCAGCAGCCAAGATGCCTTTCTAGCTGAAGAAGCCCAGTACTTC
>TRBJ1-2|NA|NA|TRBV7-9
CASSFLTANYGYTF
TGTGCCAGCAGCTTCTTGACGGCTAACTATGGCTACACCTTC
>TRBJ2-1|few|TRBD2|TRBV24-1
CAVSSGRRFTYNEQFF
TGTGCCGTCTCTAGCGGGCGTAGATTTACCTACAATGAGCAGTTCTTC
>TRBJ2-1|NA|TRBD2|TRBV7-2
CASSSRAGTSRNEQFF
TGTGCCAGCAGCTCTCGAGCCGGGACTAGCCGCAATGAGCAGTTCTTC
>TRBJ1-2|NA|NA|TRBV10-2
CASSESGTGYGYTF
TGCGCCAGCAGTGAATCGGGGACCGGCTATGGCTACACCTTC
>TRBJ1-6|NA|TRBD1|TRBV5-1
CASRTGTGGSPLHF
TGCGCCAGCAGGACCGGGACAGGGGGTTCACCCCTCCACTTT
>TRBJ2-5|NA|NA|TRBV4-3
CASSQEGGRRGETQYF
TGCGCCAGCAGCCAAGAGGGAGGCCGCAGAGGAGAGACCCAGTACTTC
>TRBJ2-1|NA|TRBD2|TRBV7-3
CASSLLAGGREQFF
TGTGCCAGCAGCCTACTAGCGGGGGGGCGAGAGCAGTTCTTC
>TRBJ2-5|many|TRBD2|TRBV5-1
CASSAGGLQETQYF
TGCGCCAGCAGCGCGGGGGGACTTCAAGAGACCCAGTACTTC
>TRBJ1-1|many|NA|TRBV12-3/TRBV12-4
CASSLWENTEAFF
TGTGCCAGCAGTTTGTGGGAAAACACTGAAGCTTTCTTT
>TRBJ1-2|NA|NA|TRBV12-3/TRBV12-4
CASRRSALWGYTF
TGTGCCAGCAGGCGTTCGGCCCTCTGGGGCTACACCTTC
>TRBJ1-1|few|TRBD1|TRBV18
CASSLDRGPEAFF
TGTGCCAGCTCACTCGACAGGGGACCTGAAGCTTTCTTT
>TRBJ1-2|few|NA|TRBV20-1
CSAGDQPYGYTF
TGCAGTGCTGGGGACCAACCTTATGGCTACACCTTC
>TRBJ2-1|NA|TRBD2|TRBV29-1
CSVARGLSDNEQFF
TGCAGCGTTGCGCGGGGGTTGTCTGACAATGAGCAGTTCTTC
>TRBJ2-2|few|TRBD2|TRBV20-1
CSARVLAGDGELFF
TGCAGTGCTAGAGTACTAGCGGGGGACGGGGAGCTGTTTTTT
>TRBJ1-1|few|NA|TRBV20-1
CSAKGFSEAFF
TGCAGTGCTAAGGGTTTCTCTGAAGCTTTCTTT
>TRBJ1-1|few|NA|TRBV5-1
CASSLRQNTEAFF
TGCGCCAGCAGCTTGCGACAGAACACTGAAGCTTTCTTT
>TRBJ1-1|NA|NA|TRBV6-4
CASSDPPEGEAFF
TGTGCCAGCAGTGATCCCCCCGAGGGTGAAGCTTTCTTT
>TRBJ2-1|NA|TRBD2|TRBV11-1
CASSLQPFAGGAAEQFF
TGTGCCAGCAGCTTGCAACCCTTTGCCGGGGGGGCGGCCGAGCAGTTCTTC
>TRBJ1-3|NA|NA|TRBV11-2
CASSPLGGRELGNTIYF
TGTGCCAGCAGCCCCCTCGGTGGGCGGGAGCTTGGAAACACCATATATTTT
>TRBJ1-2|NA|TRBD1|TRBV18
CASSQTTGGYSYGYTF
TGTGCCAGCTCCCAAACGACAGGGGGGTACAGTTATGGCTACACCTTC
>TRBJ2-1|NA|NA|TRBV15
CATSRDPDSYNEQFF
TGTGCCACCAGCAGAGATCCAGACTCCTACAATGAGCAGTTCTTC
>TRBJ2-1|many|NA|TRBV27
CASSRGLNEQFF
TGTGCCAGCAGTCGTGGACTCAATGAGCAGTTCTTC
>TRBJ1-4|NA|NA|TRBV5-1
CASSGGPGQDEKLFF
TGCGCCAGCAGCGGGGGTCCGGGGCAGGATGAAAAACTGTTTTTT
>TRBJ2-5|NA|NA|TRBV5-1
CASSFSDNSNQETQYF
TGCGCCAGCAGCTTTTCTGACAACTCCAACCAAGAGACCCAGTACTTC
>TRBJ2-6|few|NA|TRBV7-2
CASRPGGANVLTF
TGTGCCAGCCGGCCCGGGGGGGCCAACGTCCTGACTTTC
>TRBJ2-5|NA|NA|TRBV7-2
CASSLAQHQETQYF
TGTGCCAGCAGCTTAGCACAGCACCAAGAGACCCAGTACTTC
>TRBJ2-7|few|NA|TRBV5-6
CASSLAGRTGVFYEQYF
TGTGCCAGCAGCTTGGCCGGTCGGACCGGGGTGTTCTACGAGCAGTACTTC
>TRBJ2-2|NA|NA|TRBV6-5
CASSYWARGTGELFF
TGTGCCAGCAGTTACTGGGCCAGGGGTACCGGGGAGCTGTTTTTT
>TRBJ1-2|few|NA|TRBV5-1
CASSKDDRFVDGYTF
TGCGCCAGCAGCAAGGACGACCGATTCGTGGATGGCTACACCTTC
>TRBJ2-3|NA|TRBD2|TRBV6-5
CASSRASGLLTQYF
TGTGCCAGCAGCCGAGCTAGCGGCCTCCTTACGCAGTATTTT
>TRBJ1-3|NA|TRBD1|TRBV29-1
CSVVQGAGGNTIYF
TGCAGCGTTGTGCAGGGGGCCGGTGGAAACACCATATATTTT
>TRBJ1-1|few|NA|TRBV7-2
CASSLLPGIYTEAFF
TGTGCCAGCAGCTTGCTCCCCGGGATATACACTGAAGCTTTCTTT
>TRBJ2-1|many|NA|TRBV4-2
CASSQEGRSHNEQFF
TGTGCCAGCAGCCAAGAAGGGAGGTCCCACAATGAGCAGTTCTTC
>TRBJ2-7|NA|NA|TRBV10-1
CASSESIGGTPIRRYF
TGCGCCAGCAGTGAGTCGATTGGGGGGACCCCTATTCGGCGGTACTTC
>TRBJ1-5|few|NA|TRBV20-1
CSARYPGRRNQPQHF
TGCAGTGCTAGATATCCGGGGCGGAGGAATCAGCCCCAGCATTTT
>TRBJ1-1|NA|NA|TRBV7-8
CASSLGRGANTEAFF
TGTGCCAGCAGCTTAGGACGGGGGGCCAACACTGAAGCTTTCTTT